This T cell receptor (beta chain) was observed in a study of T cell repertoires in cytomegalovirus infection. The CDR3 length is 15 residues. V was pared by 3 bases and J by 3 bases, with 12 bases between. Germline assignment: CDR1 MGHDK and CDR2 SYGVNS. Each CDR3 protein gets one entry after TCRdb re-called the reads with MiXCR. Seen here are hundreds of thousands of distinct CDR3 sequences, around 24% observed once, and the top ten hold around 7.6%. Sequenced: CD8+ T cells from PBMCs. The TCR originated in a human donor in good health (CMV status not recorded). Some clones in this sample may be carry-over from other donors' samples. This sequence joins TRBV25-1 and TRBJ1-5; D not certain. The CDR3 sequence is CASSEGSRPNQPQHF. CDR3 DNA: TGTGCCAGCAGTGAGGGGTCGAGGCCCAATCAGCCCCAGCATTTT.